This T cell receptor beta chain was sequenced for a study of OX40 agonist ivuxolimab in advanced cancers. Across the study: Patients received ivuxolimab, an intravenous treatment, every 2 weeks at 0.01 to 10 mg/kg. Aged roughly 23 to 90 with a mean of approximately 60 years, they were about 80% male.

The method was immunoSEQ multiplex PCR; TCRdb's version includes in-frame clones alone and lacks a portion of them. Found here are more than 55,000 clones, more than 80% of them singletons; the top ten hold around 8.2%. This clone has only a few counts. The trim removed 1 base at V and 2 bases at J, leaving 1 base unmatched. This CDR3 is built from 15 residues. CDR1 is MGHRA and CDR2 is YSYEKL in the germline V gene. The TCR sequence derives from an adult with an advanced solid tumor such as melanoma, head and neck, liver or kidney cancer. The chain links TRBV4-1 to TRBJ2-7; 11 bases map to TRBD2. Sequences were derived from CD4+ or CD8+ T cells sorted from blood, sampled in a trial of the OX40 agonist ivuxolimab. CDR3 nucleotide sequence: TGCGCCAGCAGCCAAGGACTAGCGGGGACCTACGAGCAGTACTTC. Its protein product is CASSQGLAGTYEQYF.